The subject of this entry is one TCR beta chain. Its antigen is not known. V was shortened by 7 bases and J by 1 base, with 10 bases between the two germline ends. From germline, CDR1 is SNHLY and CDR2 FYNNEI. The CDR3 is 13 residues long. This record comes from a study of Ad26.COV2.S vaccination and SARS-CoV-2 variants. Study at large: Intramuscularly, Ad26.COV2.S was given either once or twice, 56 days apart. Findings and caveats of the study: Possibly, TCR breadth and depth analyses underestimated total T cell responses.

Assay: immunoSEQ multiplex PCR; the TCRdb copy retains only in-frame clones and omits some. The sample holds over 350,000 clones; 88% are singletons and the top ten take more than 3%. Treatment defined: about 20 received Ad26.COV2.S at low or high dose, single or two shots; about 5 received placebo; per-sample allocation not given. On day 63 after the first injection, vaccine and placebo recipients gave samples. Participants' vaccine, an Ad26 vector, delivered Wuhan-strain SARS-CoV-2 spike. This specimen consisted of peripheral blood, obtained in a trial of Ad26.COV2.S vaccine versus placebo. The clonotype originates from a person aged 18-65 years who received the Ad26.COV2.S COVID-19 vaccine or a placebo. J is TRBJ2-5 and V is TRBV2; no clear D gene. CDR3 sequence: CASTPGFQETQYF. The CDR3 region has the DNA TGTGCCAGCACCCCCGGGTTCCAAGAGACCCAGTACTTC.